This T cell receptor beta chain originates from a study of spatial heterogeneity in lung cancer. In the study overall: Samples came from roughly 72 TRACERx patients with untreated early-stage lung cancer.

Time point described: blood at routine non-recurrence follow-up after resection. The CDR3 has 15 amino acids. Trimming stripped 0 bases from V and 6 bases from J, with 11 bases between. Germline CDR1 reads LNHNV; CDR2 reads YYDKDF (reference sequence). This clonotype appeared a few times. TCRdb called the 5' RACE reads again in MiXCR, with one record for every CDR3 protein. Of about 110,000 distinct CDR3 sequences in the sample, about 10% are singletons; the top ten hold roughly 26%. The clonotype comes from a female donor with early-stage non-small cell lung cancer. V usage is TRBV15 and J usage is TRBJ1-4; D gene ambiguous. The sample was PBMCs, taken at follow-up. The CDR3 sequence: CATSRESREYEKLFF. CDR3 DNA sequence: TGTGCCACCAGCAGAGAAAGTAGGGAGTATGAAAAACTGTTTTTT.